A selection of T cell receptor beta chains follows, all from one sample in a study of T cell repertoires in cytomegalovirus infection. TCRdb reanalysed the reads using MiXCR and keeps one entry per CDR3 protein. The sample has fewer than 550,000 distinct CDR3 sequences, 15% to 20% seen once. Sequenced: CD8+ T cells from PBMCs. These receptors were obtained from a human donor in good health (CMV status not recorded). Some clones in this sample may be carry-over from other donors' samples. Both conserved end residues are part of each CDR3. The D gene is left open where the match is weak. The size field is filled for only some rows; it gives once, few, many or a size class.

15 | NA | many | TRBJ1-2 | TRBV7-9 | TGTGCCAGCAGCTTAGAGGTTGACAGCGGCTATGGCTACACCTTC | CASSLEVDSGYGYTF
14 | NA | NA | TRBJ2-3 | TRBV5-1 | TGCGCCAGCAGCTTGGAACAGCCCACAGATACGCAGTATTTT | CASSLEQPTDTQYF
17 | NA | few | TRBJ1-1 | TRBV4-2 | TGTGCCAGCAGCCAAGTCTCGCAGGGCCTACTGAACACTGAAGCTTTCTTT | CASSQVSQGLLNTEAFF
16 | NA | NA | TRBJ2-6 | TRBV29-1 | TGCAGCGTTGCAGATCCGGGTGAATCTGGGGCCAACGTCCTGACTTTC | CSVADPGESGANVLTF
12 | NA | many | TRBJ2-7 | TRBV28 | TGTGCCAGCAGTTTATCAGGGGTCGAGCAGTACTTC | CASSLSGVEQYF
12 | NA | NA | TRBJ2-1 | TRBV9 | TGTGCCAGCAGCGGCCAGGAGAATGAGCAGTTCTTC | CASSGQENEQFF
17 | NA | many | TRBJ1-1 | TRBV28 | TGTGCCAGCAGTTACCCTCCGGTAGGGAAGGAGCGCACTGAAGCTTTCTTT | CASSYPPVGKERTEAFF
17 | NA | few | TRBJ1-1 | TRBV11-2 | TGTGCCAGCAGCTTGTTCCAGGTGGGGGTGGAGGGCACTGAAGCTTTCTTT | CASSLFQVGVEGTEAFF
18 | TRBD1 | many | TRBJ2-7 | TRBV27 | TGTGCCAGCAGTCCGATAGCGACGGGCTGGGACAGGCGGTACGAGCAGTACTTC | CASSPIATGWDRRYEQYF
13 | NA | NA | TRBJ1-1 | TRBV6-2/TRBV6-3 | TGTGCCAGCACCTCCCTGGCTAGGCCCGAAGCTTTCTTT | CASTSLARPEAFF
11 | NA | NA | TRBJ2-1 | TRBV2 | TGTGCCAGGGCGGGTATGGATGAGCAGTTCTTC | CARAGMDEQFF
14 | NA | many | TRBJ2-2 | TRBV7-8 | TGTGCCAGCAGCATGCTGCAGGACACCGGGGAGCTGTTTTTT | CASSMLQDTGELFF
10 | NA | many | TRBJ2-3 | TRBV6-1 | TGTGCCAGCAGTCCAGATACGCAGTATTTT | CASSPDTQYF
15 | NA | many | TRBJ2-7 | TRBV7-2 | TGTGCCAGCAGCTTAGCGCAGGATCGGTCCTACGAGCAGTACTTC | CASSLAQDRSYEQYF
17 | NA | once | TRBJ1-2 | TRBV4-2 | TGTGCCAGCAGCCAAGAATTGGGGGGAGGGGACTACTATGGCTACACCTTC | CASSQELGGGDYYGYTF
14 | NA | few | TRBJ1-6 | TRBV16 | TGTGCCAGCAGCCAAGGAGGGGATAATTCACCCCTCCACTTT | CASSQGGDNSPLHF
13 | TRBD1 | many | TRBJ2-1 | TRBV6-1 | TGTGCCAGCAGTTTGGGACAGACTAATGAGCAGTTCTTC | CASSLGQTNEQFF
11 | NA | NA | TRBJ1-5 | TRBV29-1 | TGCAGCGTTGTTGGCAATCAGCCCCAGCATTTT | CSVVGNQPQHF
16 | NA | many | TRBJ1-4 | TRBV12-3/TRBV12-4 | TGTGCCAGCAGTCCCTTAGACGGGAGAACTAATGAAAAACTGTTTTTT | CASSPLDGRTNEKLFF
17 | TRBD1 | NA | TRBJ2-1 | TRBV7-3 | TGTGCCAGCAGCTCACTCCCCCCGGGACAGGGGGTATATGAGCAGTTCTTC | CASSSLPPGQGVYEQFF
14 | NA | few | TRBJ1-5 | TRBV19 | TGTGCCAGTAGTATATCAGGGTTCAATCAGCCCCAGCATTTT | CASSISGFNQPQHF
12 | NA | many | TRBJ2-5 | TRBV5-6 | TGTGCCAGCCGATCCGGAGGAGAGACCCAGTACTTC | CASRSGGETQYF
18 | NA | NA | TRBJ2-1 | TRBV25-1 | TGTGCCAGCAGTGAATTAGTCGTTAAGGGGCGCTCCTACAATGAGCAGTTCTTC | CASSELVVKGRSYNEQFF
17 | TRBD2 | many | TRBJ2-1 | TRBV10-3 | TGTGCCATCAGTGGTCCTAGCGGGAGGGCCGGTTACAATGAGCAGTTCTTC | CAISGPSGRAGYNEQFF
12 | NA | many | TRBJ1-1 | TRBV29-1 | TGCAGCGTCTACACCCTGAACACTGAAGCTTTCTTT | CSVYTLNTEAFF
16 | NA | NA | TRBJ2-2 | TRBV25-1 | TGTGCCAGCAGTGAAAAAGGAACAGTGCACACCGGGGAGCTGTTTTTT | CASSEKGTVHTGELFF
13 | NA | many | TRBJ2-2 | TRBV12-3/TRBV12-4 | TGTGCCAGCCACCAGGGGAACACCGGGGAGCTGTTTTTT | CASHQGNTGELFF
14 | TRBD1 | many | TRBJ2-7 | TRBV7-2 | TGTGCCAGCAGCCCGGACAGGGCATCCTACGAGCAGTACTTC | CASSPDRASYEQYF
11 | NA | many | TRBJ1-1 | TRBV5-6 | TGTGCCAGCAGCCGGGGGGGTGAAGCTTTCTTT | CASSRGGEAFF
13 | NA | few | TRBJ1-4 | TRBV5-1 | TGCGCCAGCAGCCCTCACTTTCGGGAAAAACTGTTTTTT | CASSPHFREKLFF
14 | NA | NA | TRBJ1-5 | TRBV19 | TGTGCCAGTAGTATAGTTTGGGTCAATCAGCCCCAGCATTTT | CASSIVWVNQPQHF
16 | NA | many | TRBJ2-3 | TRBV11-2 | TGTGCCAGCAGCCGTGTTACGGGGCCCCTTTCAGATACGCAGTATTTT | CASSRVTGPLSDTQYF
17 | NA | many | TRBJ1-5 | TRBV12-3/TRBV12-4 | TGTGCCAGCAGCCCCGAAGCGGGGGAGCGGAGCAATCAGCCCCAGCATTTT | CASSPEAGERSNQPQHF
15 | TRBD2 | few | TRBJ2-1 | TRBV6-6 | TGTGCCAGCAGTTACTCGGGGACTAACTACAATGAGCAGTTCTTC | CASSYSGTNYNEQFF
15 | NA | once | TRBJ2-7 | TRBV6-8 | TGTGCCAGCAGCCTAACAGGCCCTCCCCTATACGAGCAGTACTTC | CASSLTGPPLYEQYF
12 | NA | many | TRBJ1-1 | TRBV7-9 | TGTGCCAGCAGTCCCCAACGAACTGAAGCTTTCTTT | CASSPQRTEAFF
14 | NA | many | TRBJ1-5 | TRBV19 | TGTGCCAGTAGTGCTGACAGGTACAATCAGCCCCAGCATTTT | CASSADRYNQPQHF
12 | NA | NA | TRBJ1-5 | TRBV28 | TGTGCCAGCAGCCTGGGTGGGGGGCCTGGGCATTTT | CASSLGGGPGHF
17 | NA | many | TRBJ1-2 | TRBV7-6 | TGTGCCAGCAGCTCCGGGGGCGGGGCGGGAATGGACTATGGCTACACCTTC | CASSSGGGAGMDYGYTF
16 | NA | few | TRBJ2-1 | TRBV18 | TGTGCCAGCTCACCCCCAAGGGGGGCTTTTATAAATGAGCAGTTCTTC | CASSPPRGAFINEQFF
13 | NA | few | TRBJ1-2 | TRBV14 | TGTGCCAGCAGCCAAGTAGAGAGGGATGGCTACACCTTC | CASSQVERDGYTF
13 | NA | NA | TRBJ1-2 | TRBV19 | TGTGCCAGTAGTATGGGACCACACTATGGCTACACCTTC | CASSMGPHYGYTF
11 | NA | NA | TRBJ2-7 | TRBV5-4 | TGTGCCAGCTCAAACGCCGGCGAGCAGTACTTC | CASSNAGEQYF
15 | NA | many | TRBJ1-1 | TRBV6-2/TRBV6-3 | TGTGCCAGCAGTTACACGGACAGTTGGACCACTGAAGCTTTCTTT | CASSYTDSWTTEAFF
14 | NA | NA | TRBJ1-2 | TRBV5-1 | TGCGCCAGCAGCTTGGAGGTCAGGACCTATGGCTACACCTTC | CASSLEVRTYGYTF
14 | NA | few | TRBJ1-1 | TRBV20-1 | TGCAGTGCTAGAGTTTTGACAGAGAACACTGAAGCTTTCTTT | CSARVLTENTEAFF
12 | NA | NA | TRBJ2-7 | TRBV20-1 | TGCAGTGCTTCGGACGTTTCCTACGAGCAGTACTTC | CSASDVSYEQYF
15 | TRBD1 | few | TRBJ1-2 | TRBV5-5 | TGTGCCAGCAGCTTGGACCCCGGGACAGGGTTAGGGTACTTCTTC | CASSLDPGTGLGYFF
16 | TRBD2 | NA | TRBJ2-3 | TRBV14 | TGTGCCAGCAGCCACGGACTAGCGGGGGTCACAGATACGCAGTATTTT | CASSHGLAGVTDTQYF
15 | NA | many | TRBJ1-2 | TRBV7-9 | TGTGCCAGCAGGCATACTGGACAGCTGAACTATGGCTACACCTTC | CASRHTGQLNYGYTF
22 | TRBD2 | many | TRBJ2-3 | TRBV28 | TGTGCCAGCAGTTTACACCCCGGAGGACTAGCGGGGGTCTTGGGCATGGCAGATACGCAGTATTTT | CASSLHPGGLAGVLGMADTQYF
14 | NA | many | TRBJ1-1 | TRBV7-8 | TGTGCCAGCAGCCCAGGATGGGGAGGCACTGAAGCTTTCTTT | CASSPGWGGTEAFF
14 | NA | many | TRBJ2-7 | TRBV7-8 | TGTGCCAGCAGCTTAGGGTTGAGCTCCTACGAGCAGTACTTC | CASSLGLSSYEQYF
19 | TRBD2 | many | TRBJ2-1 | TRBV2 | TGTGCCAGCAGTGAAGATTCGGGACTAGCGGGTCACTCCTACAATGAGCAGTTCTTC | CASSEDSGLAGHSYNEQFF
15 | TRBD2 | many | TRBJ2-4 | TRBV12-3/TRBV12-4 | TGTGCCAGCAGATTAGCGGGGGGGCCCCCAAACATTCAGTACTTC | CASRLAGGPPNIQYF
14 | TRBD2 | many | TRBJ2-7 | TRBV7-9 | TGTGCCAGCAGCCCACTAGCGGGACTCTACGAGCAGTACTTC | CASSPLAGLYEQYF
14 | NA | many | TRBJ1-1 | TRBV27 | TGTGCCAGCAGTTCGATGGGGCGAGGGACTGAAGCTTTCTTT | CASSSMGRGTEAFF